Below are 15 T cell receptor beta chains sequenced from a single sample in a study of blood T cell repertoires in COVID-19. The method was immunoSEQ multiplex PCR; TCRdb's version includes in-frame clones alone and lacks a portion of them. The repertoire includes roughly 97,000 clones, more than 80% of them detected once, and roughly 29% sits in the top ten. Sample: peripheral blood. The receptor source for this set is a man aged 55-75 years with acute or convalescent COVID-19.

In this sample, this clone turned up once. The V call is TRBV20-1, the J call TRBJ2-1; 8 bases agree with TRBD1. The trim removed 6 bases at V and 9 bases at J, leaving 4 bases unmatched. The CDR3 totals 11 residues. Per the germline V gene, CDR1 is DFQATT and CDR2 is SNEGSKA (reference sequence). The CDR3 DNA follows: TGCAGTGCGAGACAGGGGCCTGAGCAGTTCTTC. It codes for CSARQGPEQFF.

The count of this clone is one. The rearrangement uses TRBV6-6 and TRBJ2-3; D not certain. Germline loops: CDR1 MNHNY, CDR2 SVGAGI (reference sequence). The CDR3 sequence is 14 residues long. Trimming removed 3 bases from V and 4 bases from J, with 11 bases in between. DNA for the CDR3: TGTGCCAGCAGTTATCCAACAGCATCAGATACGCAGTATTTT. It encodes CASSYPTASDTQYF.

V usage is TRBV28 and J usage is TRBJ1-2, with D possibly TRBD1 on 5 matching bases. The CDR3 is made up of 18 amino acids. The V gene lost 4 bases and the J gene lost 3 bases, with 24 bases spanning the gap. The germline V gene has CDR1 MDHEN and CDR2 SYDVKM. CDR3 DNA sequence: TGTGCCAGCAGTTCCCCTTCTCTTGGGCCTAGGGGCCACTATGGCTACACCTTC. Its protein is CASSSPSLGPRGHYGYTF.

A note on this clone: Other nucleotide sequences in the sample specify the same CDR3. The genes are TRBV5-6 and TRBJ1-2, with TRBD1 matching over 10 bases. V was clipped by 3 bases and J by 5 bases; unmatched bases: 4. The CDR3 length is 14 residues. CDR1 SGHDT and CDR2 YYEEEE come from the germline V gene. The CDR3 DNA reads as TGTGCCAGCAGCTCGGACAGGGGGTGGTATGGCTACACCTTC. As protein: CASSSDRGWYGYTF.

This clone showed up just once. The V gene is TRBV24-1, the J gene TRBJ2-5, with 10 positions matching TRBD1. CDR1 is KGHDR, CDR2 SFDVKD, per germline. The V segment lost 2 bases and the J segment 1 base; nucleotides outside the gene matches: 12. CDR3 length equals 19 residues. The CDR3 nucleotides are TGTGCCACCAGTGATTACACCCGGGGACAGGGGACCTTCCAAGAGACCCAGTACTTC. Translating it yields CATSDYTRGQGTFQETQYF.

Only a few counts were recorded for this clone. The gene calls are TRBV28 and TRBJ2-7; D perhaps matches TRBD1 (6 bases). The CDR3 is 16 residues long. Germline V gene lookup returns CDR1 MDHEN and CDR2 SYDVKM. V was trimmed by 3 bases and J by 3 bases, leaving 18 bases between them. CDR3 sequence reads: CASSFLGGRRSYEQYF. CDR3 in DNA: TGTGCCAGCAGTTTCCTTGGGGGCAGGCGAAGCTACGAGCAGTACTTC.

This clone was seen once. The CDR3 nucleotides read TGCGCCAGCAGCTCAGGACAGCCCCAAGAGACCCAGTACTTC. This gives the protein CASSSGQPQETQYF. V gene TRBV5-1 combines with J gene TRBJ2-5; tentatively, D is TRBD1 (6 bases). The CDR3 is made up of 14 amino acids. Germline V lookup: CDR1 SGHRS, CDR2 YFSETQ. V was shortened by 3 bases and J by 1 base, with 10 bases between the two germline ends.

The chain couples TRBV10-3 to TRBJ1-3, with D tentatively TRBD1 (6 bases). V shed 6 bases and J shed 0 bases, with 15 bases lying between them. CDR3 size: 16 residues. Per the germline V gene, CDR1 is ENHRY and CDR2 is SYGVKD. DNA of the CDR3: TGTGCCATCAGCCAGGGGATACGGGCCTCTGGAAACACCATATATTTT. Amino acids: CAISQGIRASGNTIYF.

The rearrangement joins TRBV19 to TRBJ1-1; TRBD1 aligns across 8 bases. Per germline, CDR1 LNHDA and CDR2 SQIVND (reference sequence). J lost 4 bases, V lost 4 bases, and 5 bases had no gene match. The CDR3 is made up of 14 amino acids. The CDR3 spells CASSTDRVFTEAFF. Here the CDR3 DNA reads TGTGCCAGTAGTACGGACAGGGTTTTCACTGAAGCTTTCTTT.

V usage is TRBV19 and J usage is TRBJ2-7, with 8 nucleotides matching TRBD1. The CDR3 runs to 15 residues. The germline V gene has CDR1 LNHDA and CDR2 SQIVND (reference sequence). The trim removed 6 bases at V and 3 bases at J, leaving 10 bases unmatched. CDR3 loop: CASRNLGTGLYEQYF. In DNA form, the CDR3 reads TGTGCCAGTAGGAACCTCGGGACAGGTCTCTACGAGCAGTACTTC.

The V gene is TRBV11-3, the J gene TRBJ1-3; the D is unclear. The CDR3 spans 13 residues. Germline loops: CDR1 SGHNT, CDR2 YENEEA. Trimming took 3 bases from V and 2 from J, leaving 5 bases between them. The CDR3 DNA sequence: TGTGCCAGCAGCTTCTCCCCTGGAAACACCATATATTTT. It codes for CASSFSPGNTIYF. The full variable domain, in which reference TRBV11-3 and TRBJ1-3 provide the parts outside the CDR3, is EAGVVQSPRYKIIEKKQPVAFWCNPISGHNTLYWYLQNLGQGPELLIRYENEEAVDDSQLPKDRFSAERLKGVDSTLKIQPAELGDSAVYLCASSFSPGNTIYFGEGSWLTVV.

The chain employs TRBV28 and TRBJ2-7; tentatively, D is TRBD1 (5 bases). The CDR3 has 15 amino acids. The germline CDR1 and CDR2 sequences are MDHEN and SYDVKM. Trimming took 6 bases from V and 1 from J, leaving 16 bases between them. For the CDR3, the DNA is TGTGCCAGCAGCAGTGTAGAGGCAGGGTCCTACGAGCAGTACTTC. It specifies CASSSVEAGSYEQYF. The full variable domain, rest sourced from reference TRBV28 and TRBJ2-7, is DVKVTQSSRYLVKRTGEKVFLECVQDMDHENMFWYRQDPGLGLRLIYFSYDVKMKEKGDIPEGYSVSREKKERFSLILESASTNQTSMYLCASSSVEAGSYEQYFGPGTRLTVT.

This clone was found a few times. The chain uses TRBV2 and TRBJ1-5, with unresolved D. Germline lookup yields CDR1 SNHLY and CDR2 FYNNEI. This CDR3 has 12 amino acids. V was clipped by 5 bases and J by 6 bases, with 8 bases between them. The CDR3 bases are TGTGCCAGCAGTCTTTTTTTTCAGCCCCAGCATTTT. Its translation: CASSLFFQPQHF.

The chain employs TRBV11-2 and TRBJ2-7; TRBD1 matches at 10 bases. Per germline, CDR1 SGHAT and CDR2 FQNNGV. The CDR3 is made up of 18 amino acids. V shed 5 bases, J shed 3 bases, and the junction held 16 bases outside the gene matches. The DNA for the CDR3 is TGTGCCAGCAGCCCCCACCCTCTGGACAGGGGGAAATGCTACGAGCAGTACGTC. Translated, it gives CASSPHPLDRGKCYEQYV.

This clone was recorded only once. V is TRBV7-2 and J is TRBJ2-3, with D possibly being TRBD2 (6 bases). V lost 3 bases to trimming and J lost 0 bases, with 10 bases between them. Germline values: CDR1 SGHTA, CDR2 FQGNSA. The CDR3 runs to 15 residues. This chain's CDR3 is CASSLGGASTDTQYF. The CDR3 region has the DNA TGTGCCAGCAGCTTGGGCGGGGCAAGCACAGATACGCAGTATTTT.